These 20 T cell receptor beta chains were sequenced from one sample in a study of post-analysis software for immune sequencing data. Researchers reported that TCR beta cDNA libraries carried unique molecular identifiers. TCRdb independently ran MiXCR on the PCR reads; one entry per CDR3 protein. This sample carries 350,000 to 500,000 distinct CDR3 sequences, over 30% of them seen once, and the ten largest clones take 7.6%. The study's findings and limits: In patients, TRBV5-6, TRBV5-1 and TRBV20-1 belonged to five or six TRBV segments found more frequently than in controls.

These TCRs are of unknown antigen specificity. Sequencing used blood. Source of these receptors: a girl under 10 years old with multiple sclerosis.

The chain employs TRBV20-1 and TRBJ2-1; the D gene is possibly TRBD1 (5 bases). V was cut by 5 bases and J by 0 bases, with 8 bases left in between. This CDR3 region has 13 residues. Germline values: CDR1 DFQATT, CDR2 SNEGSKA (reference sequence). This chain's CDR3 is CSAPTASYNEQFF. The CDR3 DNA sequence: TGCAGTGCTCCGACAGCCTCCTACAATGAGCAGTTCTTC.

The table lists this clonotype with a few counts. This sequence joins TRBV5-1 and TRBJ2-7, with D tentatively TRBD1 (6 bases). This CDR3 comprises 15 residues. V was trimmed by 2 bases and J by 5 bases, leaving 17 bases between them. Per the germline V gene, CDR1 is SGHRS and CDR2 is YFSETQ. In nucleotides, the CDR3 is TGCGCCAGCAGCTTACGACAGGTCAAAAGTCACGAGCAGTACTTC. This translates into CASSLRQVKSHEQYF.

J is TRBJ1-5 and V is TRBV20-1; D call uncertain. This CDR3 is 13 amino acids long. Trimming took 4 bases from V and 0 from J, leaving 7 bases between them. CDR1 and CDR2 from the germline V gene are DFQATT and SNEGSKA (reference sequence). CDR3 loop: CSAKRYSNQPQHF. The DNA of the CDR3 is TGCAGTGCTAAGAGATATAGCAATCAGCCCCAGCATTTT.

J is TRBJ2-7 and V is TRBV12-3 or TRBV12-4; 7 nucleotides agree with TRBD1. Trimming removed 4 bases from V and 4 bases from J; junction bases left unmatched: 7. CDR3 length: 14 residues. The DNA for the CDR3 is TGTGCCAGCAGTTCCCAGGGGGAAACTTACGAGCAGTACTTC. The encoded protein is CASSSQGETYEQYF.

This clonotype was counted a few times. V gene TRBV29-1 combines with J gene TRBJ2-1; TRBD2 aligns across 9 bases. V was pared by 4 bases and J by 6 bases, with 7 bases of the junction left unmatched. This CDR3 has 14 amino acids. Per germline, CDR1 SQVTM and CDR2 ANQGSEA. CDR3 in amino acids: CSVGAPTSGNEQFF. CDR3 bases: TGCAGCGTTGGGGCCCCGACTAGCGGCAATGAGCAGTTCTTC.

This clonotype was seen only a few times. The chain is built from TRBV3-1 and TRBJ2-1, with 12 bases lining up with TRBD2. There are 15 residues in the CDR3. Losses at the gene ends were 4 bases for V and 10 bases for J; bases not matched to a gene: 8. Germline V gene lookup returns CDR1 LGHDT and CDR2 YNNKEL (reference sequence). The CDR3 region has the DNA TGTGCCAGCAGCCGTCTAGCGGGAGGGCCGAACGAGCAGTTCTTC. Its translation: CASSRLAGGPNEQFF.

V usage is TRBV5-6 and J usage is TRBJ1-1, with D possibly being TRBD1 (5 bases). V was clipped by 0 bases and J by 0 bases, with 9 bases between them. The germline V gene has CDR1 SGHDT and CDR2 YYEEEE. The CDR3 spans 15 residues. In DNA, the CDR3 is TGTGCCAGCAGCTTGGAACAGGCAGTGAACACTGAAGCTTTCTTT. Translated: CASSLEQAVNTEAFF.

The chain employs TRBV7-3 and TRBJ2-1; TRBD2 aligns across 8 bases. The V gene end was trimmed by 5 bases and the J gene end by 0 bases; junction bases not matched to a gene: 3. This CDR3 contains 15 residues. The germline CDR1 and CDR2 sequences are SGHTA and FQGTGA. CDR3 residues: CASSRGGSSYNEQFF. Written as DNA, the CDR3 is TGTGCCAGCAGCCGCGGGGGGAGCTCCTACAATGAGCAGTTCTTC.

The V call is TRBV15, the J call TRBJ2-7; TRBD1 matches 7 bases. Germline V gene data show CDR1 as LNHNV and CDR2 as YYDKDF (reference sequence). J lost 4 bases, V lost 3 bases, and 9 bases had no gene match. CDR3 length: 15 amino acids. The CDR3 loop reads CATSRARQGGYEQYF. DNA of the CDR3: TGTGCCACCAGCAGGGCCCGACAGGGTGGTTACGAGCAGTACTTC.

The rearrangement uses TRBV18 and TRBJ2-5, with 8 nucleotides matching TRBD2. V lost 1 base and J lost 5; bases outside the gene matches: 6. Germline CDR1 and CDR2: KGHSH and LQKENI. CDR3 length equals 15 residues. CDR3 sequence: CASSPQSGSSETQYF. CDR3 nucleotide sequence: TGTGCCAGCTCACCACAGAGCGGGAGTTCGGAGACCCAGTACTTC.

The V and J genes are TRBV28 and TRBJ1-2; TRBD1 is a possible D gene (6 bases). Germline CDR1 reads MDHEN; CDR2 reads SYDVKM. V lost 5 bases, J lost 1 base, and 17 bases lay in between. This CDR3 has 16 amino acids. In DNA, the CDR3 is TGTGCCAGCAGTCCAAGGACAGCCCAGGTTAACTATGGCTACACCTTC. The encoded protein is CASSPRTAQVNYGYTF.

CDR3 DNA: TGTGCCAGCAGTTACCCCAACAGGGGGCTGAACACAGATACGCAGTATTTT. It yields the protein CASSYPNRGLNTDTQYF. The gene calls are TRBV6-2 or TRBV6-3 and TRBJ2-3; TRBD1 agrees at 9 bases. Losses at the gene ends were 2 bases for V and 2 bases for J; bases not matched to a gene: 8. Germline CDR1 is MNHEY and CDR2 is SVGEGT. CDR3 length equals 17 residues.

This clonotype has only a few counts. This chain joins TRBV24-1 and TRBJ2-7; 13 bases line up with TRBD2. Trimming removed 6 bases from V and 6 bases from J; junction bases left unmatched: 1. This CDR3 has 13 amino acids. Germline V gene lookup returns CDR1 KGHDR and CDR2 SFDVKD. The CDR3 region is CATSRTSGSEQYF. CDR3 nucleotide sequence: TGTGCCACCAGTAGGACTAGCGGGAGCGAGCAGTACTTC.

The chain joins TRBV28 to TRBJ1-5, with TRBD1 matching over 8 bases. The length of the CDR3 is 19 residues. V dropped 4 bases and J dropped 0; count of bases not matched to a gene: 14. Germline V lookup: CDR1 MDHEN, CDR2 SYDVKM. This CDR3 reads CASSSRQGNLLNSNQPQHF. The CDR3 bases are TGTGCCAGCAGTTCCCGACAGGGGAACCTTCTAAATAGCAATCAGCCCCAGCATTTT.

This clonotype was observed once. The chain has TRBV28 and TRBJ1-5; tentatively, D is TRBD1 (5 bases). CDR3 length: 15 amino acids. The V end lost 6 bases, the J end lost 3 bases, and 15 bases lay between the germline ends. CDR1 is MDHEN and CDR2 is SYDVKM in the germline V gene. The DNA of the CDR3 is TGTGCCAGCAGCCGGGGCCTGGCGCTCAATCAGCCCCAGCATTTT. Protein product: CASSRGLALNQPQHF.

CDR3 coding DNA: TGTGCCAGCTCACCATGGCGGGGGAGAGATACGCAGTATTTT. Protein product: CASSPWRGRDTQYF. V and J are TRBV18 and TRBJ2-3, with 7 bases lining up with TRBD2. The V gene end was trimmed by 2 bases and the J gene end by 5 bases; junction bases not matched to a gene: 4. The germline V gene has CDR1 KGHSH and CDR2 LQKENI. The CDR3 is 14 residues long.

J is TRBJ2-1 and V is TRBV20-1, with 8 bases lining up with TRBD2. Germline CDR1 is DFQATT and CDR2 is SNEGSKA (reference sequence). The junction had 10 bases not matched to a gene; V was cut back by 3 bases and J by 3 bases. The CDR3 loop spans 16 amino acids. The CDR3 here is CSASRASGLIYNEQFF. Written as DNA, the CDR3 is TGCAGTGCTAGTAGAGCTAGCGGGCTAATCTACAATGAGCAGTTCTTC.

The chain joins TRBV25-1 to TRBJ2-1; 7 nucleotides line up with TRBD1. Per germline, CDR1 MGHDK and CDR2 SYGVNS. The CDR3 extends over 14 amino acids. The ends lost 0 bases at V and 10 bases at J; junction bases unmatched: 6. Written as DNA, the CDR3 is TGTGCCAGCAGTGAATATGACAGGGCTTACGAGCAGTTCTTC. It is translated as CASSEYDRAYEQFF.

The CDR3 spells CASSYLWGGGDNEQFF. For the CDR3, the DNA is TGTGCCAGCAGTTACCTTTGGGGGGGAGGGGACAATGAGCAGTTCTTC. This chain uses TRBV6-6 with TRBJ2-1; 7 bases agree with TRBD2. The V gene's germline CDR1 is MNHNY and CDR2 SVGAGI (reference sequence). V dropped 2 bases and J dropped 5; count of bases not matched to a gene: 9. The CDR3 covers 16 residues.

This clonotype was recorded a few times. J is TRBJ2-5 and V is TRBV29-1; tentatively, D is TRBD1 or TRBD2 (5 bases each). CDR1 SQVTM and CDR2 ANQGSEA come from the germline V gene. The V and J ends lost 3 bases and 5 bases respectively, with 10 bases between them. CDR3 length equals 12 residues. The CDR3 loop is CSVEVGTETQYF. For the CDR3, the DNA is TGCAGCGTTGAGGTGGGGACGGAGACCCAGTACTTC.